Given below is one T cell receptor beta chain in context. The sample originates from a study of T cell changes during pregnancy in multiple sclerosis. Trimming removed 5 bases from V and 2 bases from J; junction bases left unmatched: 4. CDR1 SGHDT and CDR2 YYEEEE come from the germline V gene. The CDR3 runs 15 residues. TCRdb keeps only in-frame clones here, not all; method: immunoSEQ multiplex PCR. Of roughly 80,000 clones in the sample, about 90% are singletons; the top ten hold roughly 1.4%. The origin of this receptor is a female donor with multiple sclerosis, enrolled in a pregnancy study. This chain links TRBV5-6 with TRBJ2-1; 10 bases fit TRBD1. The source was peripheral blood, collected before pregnancy. CDR3 DNA sequence: TGTGCCAGCAGGAAGGACAGGGGGACCTACAATGAGCAGTTCTTC. It is translated as CASRKDRGTYNEQFF. The full variable domain, completed using reference TRBV5-6 and TRBJ2-1, is DAGVTQSPTHLIKTRGQQVTLRCSPKSGHDTVSWYQQALGQGPQFIFQYYEEEERQRGNFPDRFSGHQFPNYSSELNVNALLLGDSALYLCASRKDRGTYNEQFFGPGTRLTVL.